What follows are 28 T cell receptor beta chains derived from one specimen sequenced in a study of cytomegalovirus exposure and HLA in healthy donors (dated by TCRdb to the late 2010s). The protocol used for the library was the immunoSEQ multiplex PCR assay. A mixture of 60 forward primers for TCR Vbeta segments and 13 reverse primers for TCR Jbeta segments was used in the multiplex PCR. The table was pulled from immuneACCESS by TCRdb, which kept in-frame rearrangements only. Such tables lose some clones; where checked, under half of the loss comes from unresolved V genes, and the rest has no known cause. This sample's table contains about 110,000 clones. The ten largest clones add up to around 0.6% of the sample. Sequenced input: PBMCs. The source is a man in his fifties or sixties in good health and CMV-seronegative.

The gene calls are TRBV19 and TRBJ2-1; 7 bases align to TRBD2. Germline CDR1 LNHDA, CDR2 SQIVND (reference sequence). This CDR3 spans 13 amino acids. J was trimmed by 8 bases and V by 0 bases; bases with no gene match: 1. CDR3 DNA: TGTGCCAGTAGTATAGATCGGGGGGATGAGCAGTTCTTC. As protein: CASSIDRGDEQFF.

This chain links TRBV10-3 with TRBJ1-2; 10 nucleotides line up with TRBD1. CDR3 size: 15 residues. The V segment lost 4 bases and the J segment 4 bases; nucleotides outside the gene matches: 6. The germline V gene has CDR1 ENHRY and CDR2 SYGVKD. The DNA for the CDR3 is TGTGCCATCAGTGTCGGGACAGGGGTCCTCTATGGCTACACCTTC. Residues: CAISVGTGVLYGYTF.

The chain recombines TRBV27 with TRBJ2-7, with a possible D match to TRBD2 (5 bases). V was pared by 3 bases and J by 5 bases, with 14 bases between. The CDR3 totals 14 residues. Germline assignment: CDR1 MNHEY and CDR2 SMNVEV (reference sequence). The CDR3 loop reads CASSLAALGNEQYF. The CDR3 DNA is TGTGCCAGCAGTTTGGCCGCCCTCGGGAACGAGCAGTACTTC.

The V and J genes are TRBV14 and TRBJ2-1, with TRBD2 matching over 11 bases. The V segment lost 4 bases and the J segment 8 bases; nucleotides outside the gene matches: 10. This CDR3 contains 16 residues. In germline, CDR1 is SGHDN, CDR2 FVKESK. The CDR3 here is CASSPRPSGRFYEQFF. CDR3 bases: TGTGCCAGCAGCCCTCGCCCTAGCGGGAGGTTTTATGAGCAGTTCTTC.

The genes are TRBV4-1 and TRBJ2-4, with TRBD2 matching 9 bases. Germline V gene data show CDR1 as MGHRA and CDR2 as YSYEKL. This CDR3 has 14 amino acids. The V and J ends lost 0 bases and 12 bases, in that order; junction bases with no gene match: 6. CDR3 DNA: TGCGCCAGCAGCCAAGAAAGGGGGCGGGGGGGTCAGTACTTC. It yields the protein CASSQERGRGGQYF.

The rearrangement joins TRBV5-5 to TRBJ1-6; D is uncertain. Trimming cost V 0 bases and J 7 bases, with 14 bases left between them. CDR1 SGHKS and CDR2 YYEKEE come from the germline V gene (reference sequence). This CDR3 contains 16 residues. This CDR3 reads CASSLALGEINSPLHF. The CDR3 region has the DNA TGTGCCAGCAGCTTGGCCTTGGGAGAAATCAATTCACCCCTCCACTTT.

This chain joins TRBV9 and TRBJ1-3; D uncertain. The V end was cut by 1 base, the J end by 6 bases, with 11 bases between. CDR3 length: 14 residues. From germline, CDR1 is SGDLS and CDR2 YYNGEE. CDR3 protein: CASSVRGVENTIYF. CDR3 sequence (DNA): TGTGCCAGCAGCGTACGCGGGGTTGAAAACACCATATATTTT. The full variable domain, its missing parts supplied by reference TRBV9 and TRBJ1-3, is DSGVTQTPKHLITATGQRVTLRCSPRSGDLSVYWYQQSLDQGLQFLIQYYNGEERAKGNILERFSAQQFPDLHSELNLSSLELGDSALYFCASSVRGVENTIYFGEGSWLTVV.

The gene calls are TRBV9 and TRBJ1-4, with D possibly matching TRBD1 (6 bases). The ends were cut back, 3 bases at V and 5 bases at J, with 14 bases in the middle. CDR1 SGDLS and CDR2 YYNGEE come from the germline V gene. The CDR3 is 15 amino acids. The CDR3 reads CASSAGTTSNEKLFF. DNA for the CDR3: TGTGCCAGCAGCGCGGGGACAACCTCCAATGAAAAACTGTTTTTT.

V gene TRBV6-6 combines with J gene TRBJ2-1, with 8 bases fitting TRBD2. The ends lost 9 bases at V and 9 bases at J; junction bases unmatched: 10. The CDR3 spans 13 residues. CDR1 is MNHNY and CDR2 is SVGAGI in the germline V gene (reference sequence). The CDR3 loop reads CASGVAGSAEQFF. The CDR3 DNA is TGTGCCAGTGGGGTAGCGGGATCCGCTGAGCAGTTCTTC.

The rearrangement joins TRBV7-2 to TRBJ2-5; 8 bases agree with TRBD2. Germline CDR1 is SGHTA and CDR2 is FQGNSA. J was trimmed by 1 base and V by 6 bases; bases with no gene match: 4. CDR3 length: 14 residues. The CDR3 DNA sequence: TGTGCCAGCAGTACTAGCGGAGCCCAAGAGACCCAGTACTTC. Protein: CASSTSGAQETQYF.

The chain has TRBV6-1 and TRBJ1-5; no clear D. This CDR3 contains 13 residues. CDR1 is MNHNS and CDR2 is SASEGT in the germline V gene. Trimming removed 6 bases at V and 6 bases at J, with 12 bases between. As DNA, the CDR3 is TGTGCCAGCAGAGACCCCGGGGTTCAGCCCCAGCATTTT. Its translation is CASRDPGVQPQHF.

The chain is built from TRBV7-8 and TRBJ2-1, with D perhaps matching TRBD2 (5 bases). Per germline, CDR1 SGHVS and CDR2 FQNEAQ. The CDR3 is made up of 15 amino acids. Trimming stripped 4 bases from V and 14 bases from J, with 24 bases between. The CDR3 protein is CASSSQRISMSWEFF. The CDR3 DNA reads TGTGCCAGCAGCTCCCAGCGGATTTCAATGAGTTGGGAGTTCTTC.

The chain joins TRBV15 to TRBJ2-1, with D hard to call. The CDR3 loop spans 15 amino acids. Per the germline V gene, CDR1 is LNHNV and CDR2 is YYDKDF (reference sequence). Trimming took off 5 bases at V and 4 bases at J, with 15 bases between the two ends. The DNA for the CDR3 is TGTGCCACCAGCGTCCACCCGAAGGAGTACAATGAGCAGTTCTTC. Translated, it gives CATSVHPKEYNEQFF.

V is TRBV5-4 and J is TRBJ1-2; D is possibly TRBD1 (6 bases). Germline CDR1 SGHNT, CDR2 YYREEE (reference sequence). Trimming shortened V by 4 bases and J by 4 bases, and 20 bases separated the two germline ends. The length of the CDR3 is 16 residues. The CDR3 reads CASSLGQMDIIYGYTF. CDR3 nucleotide sequence: TGTGCCAGCAGCCTAGGACAGATGGACATTATCTATGGCTACACCTTC. Complete variable domain (other parts from reference TRBV5-4 and TRBJ1-2): ETGVTQSPTHLIKTRGQQVTLRCSSQSGHNTVSWYQQALGQGPQFIFQYYREEENGRGNFPPRFSGLQFPNYSSELNVNALELDDSALYLCASSLGQMDIIYGYTFGSGTRLTVV.

V gene TRBV9 combines with J gene TRBJ1-3, with no clear D. Trimming took off 6 bases at V and 0 bases at J, with 7 bases between the two ends. The CDR3 is 13 amino acids. Germline V lookup: CDR1 SGDLS, CDR2 YYNGEE. As DNA, the CDR3 is TGTGCCAGCACACGGGACTCTGGAAACACCATATATTTT. Translation: CASTRDSGNTIYF. Together with reference TRBV9 and TRBJ1-3, the CDR3 gives the full variable domain: DSGVTQTPKHLITATGQRVTLRCSPRSGDLSVYWYQQSLDQGLQFLIQYYNGEERAKGNILERFSAQQFPDLHSELNLSSLELGDSALYFCASTRDSGNTIYFGEGSWLTVV.

V is TRBV28 and J is TRBJ2-7, with 8 bases matching TRBD1. Germline CDR1 is MDHEN and CDR2 is SYDVKM. The ends lost 4 bases at V and 5 bases at J; junction bases unmatched: 13. CDR3 length: 16 residues. The CDR3 DNA reads TGTGCCAGCAGTTGGTCAGGCGGACAGGGTATGCACGAGCAGTACTTC. Translated: CASSWSGGQGMHEQYF.

The V and J genes are TRBV9 and TRBJ1-1; TRBD1 matches 10 bases. The CDR3 spans 17 residues. Trimming at V came to 2 bases and at J to 4 bases, leaving 11 bases not matched to a gene. Germline CDR1 reads SGDLS; CDR2 reads YYNGEE. CDR3 amino acids: CASSVVDRGRSGTEAFF. As DNA, the CDR3 is TGTGCCAGCAGCGTGGTCGACAGGGGGCGGTCGGGCACTGAAGCTTTCTTT.

The rearrangement joins TRBV30 to TRBJ2-2; perhaps TRBD2 as D (5 bases). The germline CDR1 and CDR2 sequences are GTSNPN and SVGIG (reference sequence). Between the trimmed V and J ends, which lost 2 bases and 7 bases, there was a span of 8 bases. The CDR3 covers 12 residues. Here the CDR3 DNA reads TGTGCCTGGAGTACTAGTGGCGGGGAGCTGTTTTTT. This sequence encodes CAWSTSGGELFF.

V gene TRBV5-1 combines with J gene TRBJ1-2; 10 nucleotides match TRBD1. This CDR3 spans 16 amino acids. J lost 7 bases, V lost 2 bases, and 11 bases had no gene match. Germline V CDR1 and CDR2: SGHRS, YFSETQ. The CDR3 DNA reads TGCGCCAGCAGCTTCCTAGGGACAGGGGCCTCTGGTGGCTACACCTTC. It yields the protein CASSFLGTGASGGYTF.

This sequence joins TRBV27 and TRBJ2-5; a weak D match, TRBD1 (5 bases). The CDR3 totals 14 residues. Trimming cost V 6 bases and J 2 bases, with 13 bases left between them. Germline CDR1 MNHEY, CDR2 SMNVEV (reference sequence). CDR3 protein: CASRRETGQETQYF. For the CDR3, the DNA is TGTGCCAGCAGAAGGGAAACAGGACAAGAGACCCAGTACTTC.

The chain joins TRBV5-1 to TRBJ1-1, with TRBD1 as a possible D gene (5 bases). The CDR3 extends over 13 amino acids. With 1 base removed from V and 8 bases from J, the gap between germline ends came to 12 bases. The germline V gene has CDR1 SGHRS and CDR2 YFSETQ. DNA of the CDR3: TGCGCCAGCAGCTTGTTTGGGACTGACGAAGCTTTCTTT. It translates to CASSLFGTDEAFF.

The chain recombines TRBV29-1 with TRBJ2-7; D might be TRBD1 (7 bases). Germline V gives CDR1 SQVTM, CDR2 ANQGSEA. V was clipped by 1 base and J by 4 bases, with 11 bases between them. This CDR3 comprises 13 residues. The CDR3 protein is CSVEGAGGYEQYF. As DNA, the CDR3 is TGCAGCGTTGAAGGGGCAGGGGGGTACGAGCAGTACTTC.

The chain is built from TRBV10-3 and TRBJ2-7; TRBD2 is a possible D gene (5 bases). The CDR3 is 16 residues long. The germline V gene has CDR1 ENHRY and CDR2 SYGVKD. Trimming removed 0 bases from V and 3 bases from J, with 15 bases in between. In nucleotides, the CDR3 is TGTGCCATCAGTGAGTCGGGTAGACTTGGAGGCTACGAGCAGTACTTC. It yields the protein CAISESGRLGGYEQYF.

V usage is TRBV2 and J usage is TRBJ2-3; weak D call: TRBD1 (6 bases). Trimming took off 8 bases at V and 2 bases at J, with 14 bases between the two ends. This CDR3 is 14 amino acids long. CDR1 and CDR2 from the germline V gene are SNHLY and FYNNEI. The CDR3 DNA reads as TGTGCCAGCGGTGGACAGAGTTTCACAGATACGCAGTATTTT. Its translation is CASGGQSFTDTQYF.

A note on this clone: Sequence at one end of the junction differs from germline and may be a read error. The gene calls are TRBV5-6 and TRBJ2-7, with 12 nucleotides matching TRBD1. Per germline, CDR1 SGHDT and CDR2 YYEEEE. This CDR3 spans 12 amino acids. CDR3 amino acids: CASSWGTGGKDF. Written as DNA, the CDR3 is TGTGCCAGCAGCTGGGGGACAGGGGGCAAAGACTTC.

J is TRBJ2-2 and V is TRBV21-1; TRBD2, as called in the table, went unchecked against the DNA. TRBV21-1 is marked as a pseudogene. The CDR3 length is 15 residues. The CDR3 nucleotides are TGTGCCAGCAGCAAAGTCCTGGGACTCACCGGGGAGCTGTTTTTT. Translation gives CASSKVLGLTGELFF.

The rearrangement uses TRBV18 and TRBJ2-4, with D possibly TRBD2 on 7 matching bases. Germline assignment: CDR1 KGHSH and CDR2 LQKENI. Trimming took 6 bases from V and 5 from J, leaving 14 bases between them. The CDR3 has 14 amino acids. Here the CDR3 DNA reads TGTGCCAGCTCCCGGTCGGGGGGCGAAAACATTCAGTACTTC. Translation gives CASSRSGGENIQYF.

This chain connects TRBV2 to TRBJ2-7; a possible D gene is TRBD1 (5 bases). This CDR3 is built from 14 residues. Per the germline V gene, CDR1 is SNHLY and CDR2 is FYNNEI. Trimming pared 6 bases from V and 1 base from J, leaving 13 bases between. The CDR3 region has the DNA TGTGCCAGCAGGAGTCAGGGTGGGTCCTACGAGCAGTACTTC. As protein: CASRSQGGSYEQYF.